A selection of T cell receptor beta chains follows, all from one sample in a study of STAT5B mutations in CD4+ large granular lymphocyte leukemia. The protocol was immunoSEQ multiplex PCR, while the TCRdb copy is restricted to in-frame clones and leaves out a portion. The data hold around 31,000 clones, with less than 80% observed a single time. The specimen sequenced was CD4+ T cells from blood buffy coats. Receptors were obtained from a human donor in good health. The CDR3 runs from the conserved cysteine through the conserved F or W. A D gene is named only where the DNA matches it firmly. Size is stated for part of the rows, as once, few or many counts, or as a class when the clone is expanded.

>-|TRBV15|few|TRBJ1-4
TGTGCCACCAGCAGAGAAGACCTGGTGGGGGAAAAACTGTTTTTT
CATSREDLVGEKLFF
>-|TRBV5-5|-|TRBJ2-1
TGTGCCAGCAGCTTGGATCAGGGTCCCTACAATGAGCAGTTCTTC
CASSLDQGPYNEQFF
>TRBD1|TRBV6-1|-|TRBJ1-5
TGTGCCAGCAGTGTATTCCCTAGGGACAGCCGCAATCAGCCCCAGCATTTT
CASSVFPRDSRNQPQHF
>-|TRBV5-4|-|TRBJ2-1
TGTGCCAGCAGCTTGCGTCAGGGAAACTACAATGAGCAGTTCTTC
CASSLRQGNYNEQFF
>-|TRBV7-9|-|TRBJ2-3
TGTGCCAGCAGCTTTGGAGGGGGAATCACAGATACGCAGTATTTT
CASSFGGGITDTQYF
>TRBD1|TRBV7-2|few|TRBJ1-1
TGTGCCAGCAGCGCCGGACAGGGAATGAACACTGAAGCTTTCTTT
CASSAGQGMNTEAFF
>TRBD1|TRBV19|-|TRBJ1-2
TGTGCCAGTAGTAATGAAATGGCCTCTGGACAGGGCCACTATGGCTACACCTTC
CASSNEMASGQGHYGYTF
>-|TRBV6-6|-|TRBJ2-3
TGTGCCAGCAGTTACCCCCGGGACTCAGGCACGCAGTATTTT
CASSYPRDSGTQYF
>-|TRBV29-1|-|TRBJ1-1
TGCAGCGTTGAAGATCGGAACACTGAAGCTTTCTTT
CSVEDRNTEAFF
>TRBD1|TRBV7-2|-|TRBJ2-2
TGTGCCAGCAGCCGCCGGGACAGGGACACCGGGGAGCTGTTTTTT
CASSRRDRDTGELFF
>TRBD1|TRBV2|-|TRBJ2-5
TGTGCCAGCAGTGGGGACAGGGCGACCCAGTACTTC
CASSGDRATQYF
>-|TRBV29-1|-|TRBJ1-2
TGCAGCGGCGAGGGAATGGGTGGCTACACCTTC
CSGEGMGGYTF
>TRBD1|TRBV5-1|-|TRBJ1-4
TGCGCCAGCAGCTTGGACAGGGGGGAAAAACTGTTTTTT
CASSLDRGEKLFF
>-|TRBV7-2|few|TRBJ2-7
TGTGCCAGCAGCTTCTCCGGGTACAACGACGAGCAGTACTTC
CASSFSGYNDEQYF
>-|TRBV7-6|-|TRBJ2-5
TGTGCCAGCAGCTTAGGTCGACTACCACAAGAGACCCAGTACTTC
CASSLGRLPQETQYF
>-|TRBV7-9|-|TRBJ1-2
TGTGCCAGCAGCGCGTCATATGGCTACACCTTC
CASSASYGYTF
>-|TRBV20-1|-|TRBJ2-7
TGCAGTGGGGGTGCAGGGAGCGAGCAGTACTTC
CSGGAGSEQYF
>-|TRBV27|once|TRBJ2-7
TGTGCCAGCAAAGCACAGGGTATTTACGAGCAGTACTTC
CASKAQGIYEQYF
>TRBD2|TRBV4-3|-|TRBJ2-1
TGCGCCAGCAGCCAAGATTTTACTAGCGGGAGTGTCTCCTACAATGAGCAGTTCTTC
CASSQDFTSGSVSYNEQFF
>TRBD1|TRBV10-1|-|TRBJ1-2
TGCGCCAGCAGCCCCCGACGACAGGGCTATGGCTACACCTTC
CASSPRRQGYGYTF
>-|TRBV9|once|TRBJ1-1
TGTGCCAGCAGCGTAGTCAGCGGAACCGAAGCTTTCTTT
CASSVVSGTEAFF
>TRBD1|TRBV28|-|TRBJ1-4
TGTGCCAGCGGCGTTCCGGGACAGGTTTGGGAAAAACTGTTTTTT
CASGVPGQVWEKLFF
>-|TRBV5-6|-|TRBJ1-6
TGTGCCAGCAGCGTAATGGGGGTTTCCAATTCACCCCTCCACTTT
CASSVMGVSNSPLHF
>TRBD1|TRBV7-2|few|TRBJ1-1
TGTGCCAGCAGCGGTCGGGACAGTGAAGCTTTCTTT
CASSGRDSEAFF